These 2 T cell receptor beta chains came from one sample sequenced in a study of T-cell reconstitution after alpha-beta-depleted transplantation in children. Unique molecular identifiers were used to barcode this TCRbeta library. TCRdb used MiXCR to reprocess the PCR reads, holding one entry per CDR3 protein. In the table there are roughly 100,000 distinct CDR3 sequences, more than 7% of which are singletons. Sample: PBMCs from the stem cell graft donor, taken from the stem cell graft. The source of these receptors is a human donor who donated a stem cell graft to a child with congenital amegakaryocytic thrombocytopenia.

This clonotype was recorded a few times. One end of the junction varies from germline; a read error may be responsible. The V and J genes are TRBV24-1 and TRBJ2-1; 11 nucleotides align to TRBD2. The CDR3 spans 16 residues. The V gene's germline CDR1 is KGHDR and CDR2 SFDVKD. In DNA, the CDR3 is TGTGCCCCCAGGTCCAAGACTAGCGGGACGTACAATGAGCAGTTCTTC. Protein product: CAPRSKTSGTYNEQFF.

This clonotype was seen repeatedly, ten times or more. This chain uses TRBV20-1 with TRBJ1-1; a possible D gene is TRBD1 (5 bases). The CDR3 covers 12 residues. CDR1 is DFQATT and CDR2 is SNEGSKA in the germline V gene (reference sequence). The CDR3 loop is CRMGPLNTEAFF. CDR3 nucleotide sequence: TGCAGGATGGGGCCTTTGAACACTGAAGCTTTCTTT.